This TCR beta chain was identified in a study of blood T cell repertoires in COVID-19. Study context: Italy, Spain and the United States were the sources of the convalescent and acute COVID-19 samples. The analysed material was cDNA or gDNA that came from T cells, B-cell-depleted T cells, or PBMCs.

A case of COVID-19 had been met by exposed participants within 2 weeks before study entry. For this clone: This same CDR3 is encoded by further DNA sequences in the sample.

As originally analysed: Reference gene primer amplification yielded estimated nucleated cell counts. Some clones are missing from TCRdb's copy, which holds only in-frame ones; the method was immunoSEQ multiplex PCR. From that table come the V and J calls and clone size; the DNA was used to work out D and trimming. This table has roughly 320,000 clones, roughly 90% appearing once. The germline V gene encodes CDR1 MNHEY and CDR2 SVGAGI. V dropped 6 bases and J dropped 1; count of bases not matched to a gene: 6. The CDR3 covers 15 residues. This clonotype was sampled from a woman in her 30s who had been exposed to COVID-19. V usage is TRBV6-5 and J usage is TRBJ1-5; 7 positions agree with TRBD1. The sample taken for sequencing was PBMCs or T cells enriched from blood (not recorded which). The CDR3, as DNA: TGTGCCAGCAGATTAACAGGGGCAAGCAATCAGCCCCAGCATTTT. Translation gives CASRLTGASNQPQHF.